The 20 T cell receptor beta chains below come from one sample, sequenced in a study of cytomegalovirus exposure and HLA in healthy donors. A multiplex PCR was run with 60 Vbeta primers and 13 Jbeta primers. Sequencing used immunoSEQ multiplex PCR; TCRdb keeps in-frame clones, though not all of them. This sample has about 200,000 clones; approximately 86% occur once, and the top ten carry around 0.3%. Material for sequencing was PBMCs. The receptors were sampled from a woman aged 25-40 years in good health and CMV-seronegative.

The chain is built from TRBV7-6 and TRBJ1-5, with D tentatively TRBD1 (6 bases). Germline CDR1 SGHVS, CDR2 FNYEAQ. This CDR3 region has 16 residues. V lost 5 bases and J lost 1, with 15 bases in between. CDR3 nucleotide sequence: TGTGCCAGCAGCAAAGGGGGGGGAACGAGCAATCAGCCCCAGCATTTT. It is translated as CASSKGGGTSNQPQHF.

This clone was counted once. The chain carries TRBV29-1 and TRBJ2-1; 8 bases are a match to TRBD1. After removal of 7 bases from V and 6 bases from J, the junction contained 2 bases not matched to a gene. Germline V gene sequence: CDR1 SQVTM, CDR2 ANQGSEA. This CDR3 region has 11 residues. CDR3 loop: CSGDRGNEQFF. CDR3 nucleotide sequence: TGCAGCGGTGACAGGGGCAATGAGCAGTTCTTC.

The chain carries TRBV7-9 and TRBJ1-3; maybe TRBD1 (6 bases). Germline CDR1 reads SEHNR; CDR2 reads FQNEAQ (reference sequence). The ends were cut back, 5 bases at V and 1 base at J, with 21 bases in the middle. The CDR3 is 18 amino acids. The CDR3, as DNA: TGTGCCAGCAGCGATACCTGGAGGCAGGGGAATTCTGGAAACACCATATATTTT. Amino acid sequence: CASSDTWRQGNSGNTIYF.

The chain is built from TRBV29-1 and TRBJ2-7, with a weak D call TRBD2 (5 bases). V was trimmed by 5 bases and J by 3 bases, leaving 11 bases between them. Per the germline V gene, CDR1 is SQVTM and CDR2 is ANQGSEA. The CDR3 length is 12 residues. DNA for the CDR3: TGCAGCGTTTGCGAACGGGGCTACGAGCAGTACTTC. Translated, it gives CSVCERGYEQYF.

This clone was seen a handful of times. This sequence joins TRBV7-3 and TRBJ2-5; TRBD1 might be the D (6 bases). CDR1 SGHTA and CDR2 FQGTGA come from the germline V gene. The CDR3 has 15 amino acids. Trimming shortened V by 2 bases and J by 4 bases, and 14 bases separated the two germline ends. CDR3 amino acids: CASSLQGPPGETQYF. Written as DNA, the CDR3 is TGTGCCAGCAGCTTACAGGGGCCCCCGGGAGAGACCCAGTACTTC.

The chain couples TRBV10-3 to TRBJ1-1; no clear D gene. Germline V CDR1 and CDR2: ENHRY, SYGVKD. V was clipped by 3 bases and J by 7 bases, with 12 bases between them. This CDR3 has 13 amino acids. The CDR3: CAISDSPGNEAFF. The CDR3 DNA reads TGTGCCATCAGTGACTCTCCGGGGAATGAAGCTTTCTTT.

The table lists this clone with a few counts. The chain couples TRBV5-6 to TRBJ1-1; no clear D gene. The length of the CDR3 is 13 residues. The V gene lost 2 bases and the J gene lost 1 base, with 6 bases spanning the gap. Germline CDR1 and CDR2: SGHDT and YYEEEE. The CDR3 DNA sequence: TGTGCCAGCAGCTTCTATAGGAACACTGAAGCTTTCTTT. Translating gives CASSFYRNTEAFF.

The CDR3 is CAIRPIGVGEQYF. CDR3 sequence (DNA): TGTGCCATCAGGCCCATCGGGGTCGGCGAGCAGTACTTC. This chain uses TRBV10-3 with TRBJ2-7; weak D call: TRBD2 (5 bases). V was clipped by 6 bases and J by 6 bases, with 15 bases between them. The V gene's germline CDR1 is ENHRY and CDR2 SYGVKD. CDR3 length equals 13 residues.

CDR3 DNA sequence: TGCGCCAGCAGCTCCGGGAGGGCCGGGTTAGAGACCCAGTACTTC. Its translation: CASSSGRAGLETQYF. V and J are TRBV5-1 and TRBJ2-5; 8 positions match TRBD2. CDR1 SGHRS and CDR2 YFSETQ come from the germline V gene. Trimming removed 3 bases from V and 4 bases from J; junction bases left unmatched: 8. This CDR3 has 15 residues.

The rearrangement uses TRBV15 and TRBJ1-4; TRBD1 matches 9 bases. With V trimmed by 5 bases and J by 7 bases, 8 bases remained unmatched. CDR1 is LNHNV and CDR2 is YYDKDF in the germline V gene (reference sequence). This CDR3 has 15 residues. The CDR3 protein is CATSRSGTGLEKLFF. CDR3 sequence (DNA): TGTGCCACCAGCCGGAGCGGGACAGGGCTTGAAAAACTGTTTTTT.

V usage is TRBV28 and J usage is TRBJ1-1, with D perhaps matching TRBD1 (6 bases). Germline values: CDR1 MDHEN, CDR2 SYDVKM. V gave up 3 bases and J gave up 0 bases, with 14 bases separating them. The CDR3 has 16 residues. CDR3 sequence: CASSFSRTALNTEAFF. The CDR3 nucleotides are TGTGCCAGCAGTTTTTCTAGGACAGCCCTGAACACTGAAGCTTTCTTT.

The V call is TRBV2, the J call TRBJ1-2, with no clear D. Trimming removed 5 bases at V and 7 bases at J, with 14 bases between. CDR1 is SNHLY, CDR2 FYNNEI, per germline. The length of the CDR3 is 13 residues. The CDR3, as DNA: TGTGCCAGCAGTTGGGCCGTGGAAGGTGGCTACACCTTC. As protein: CASSWAVEGGYTF.

The chain is built from TRBV19 and TRBJ2-1; TRBD1 aligns across 10 bases. The J segment lost 5 bases and the V segment lost 7 bases, leaving 11 bases of the junction unmatched. The CDR3 length is 16 residues. Germline CDR1 LNHDA, CDR2 SQIVND (reference sequence). The CDR3, as DNA: TGTGCCAGTACCCCTCGTACTGGGACAGGGGACAATGAGCAGTTCTTC. It translates to CASTPRTGTGDNEQFF.

J is TRBJ2-3 and V is TRBV6-1, with 9 nucleotides matching TRBD2. With 0 bases clipped from V and 4 bases from J, the junction kept 8 bases outside the gene matches. CDR3 length: 17 amino acids. CDR1 and CDR2 from the germline V gene are MNHNS and SASEGT. CDR3 in DNA: TGTGCCAGCAGTGAAGCGGCCCAGCGGGGGGTGGCAGATACGCAGTATTTT. Its translation is CASSEAAQRGVADTQYF.

In the case of this clone: Other DNA sequences in the same sample also yield this CDR3. The chain carries TRBV18 and TRBJ2-7, with 12 nucleotides matching TRBD1. The V and J ends lost 2 bases and 5 bases, in that order; junction bases with no gene match: 1. The CDR3 extends over 14 amino acids. Germline CDR1 is KGHSH and CDR2 is LQKENI. The CDR3 DNA reads as TGTGCCAGCTCACCAGGGACAGGGGGCGACGAGCAGTACTTC. This sequence encodes CASSPGTGGDEQYF.

J is TRBJ2-7 and V is TRBV5-1; D is possibly TRBD2 (6 bases). The CDR3 runs 14 residues. With 1 base removed from V and 4 bases from J, the gap between germline ends came to 12 bases. Germline CDR1 SGHRS, CDR2 YFSETQ. CDR3 DNA sequence: TGCGCCAGCAGCTTGACCGGGACTCCATACGAGCAGTACTTC. This codes for CASSLTGTPYEQYF.

This CDR3 reads CASSQERTPGTYSYEQYF. Written as DNA, the CDR3 is TGCGCCAGCAGCCAAGAAAGGACTCCCGGCACATATTCCTACGAGCAGTACTTC. The V call is TRBV4-1, the J call TRBJ2-7; D may be TRBD2 (5 bases). Germline V gene lookup returns CDR1 MGHRA and CDR2 YSYEKL. This CDR3 contains 18 residues. Trimming took 0 bases from V and 1 from J, leaving 19 bases between them.

This clone turned up a few times. The rearrangement uses TRBV7-3 and TRBJ2-1; weak D call: TRBD2 (6 bases). CDR3 length: 15 residues. In germline, CDR1 is SGHTA, CDR2 FQGTGA. Trimming took 5 bases from V and 3 from J, leaving 14 bases between them. The CDR3 coding sequence is TGTGCCAGCAGCCGGAGATTCGGGGGCTACAATGAGCAGTTCTTC. Translating gives CASSRRFGGYNEQFF.

The chain is built from TRBV7-8 and TRBJ2-5; 10 bases line up with TRBD2. The CDR3 loop spans 18 amino acids. Germline CDR1 SGHVS, CDR2 FQNEAQ. V lost 2 bases to trimming and J lost 5 bases; unmatched junction nucleotides: 14. The CDR3 DNA reads as TGTGCCAGCAGCTTACGGCCAGCGGGGGGGCTGATCAGGGAGACCCAGTACTTC. Protein sequence: CASSLRPAGGLIRETQYF.

This chain joins TRBV7-9 and TRBJ1-5; 11 bases agree with TRBD1. Germline V gives CDR1 SEHNR, CDR2 FQNEAQ (reference sequence). This CDR3 is built from 17 residues. V lost 7 bases to trimming and J lost 7 bases; unmatched junction nucleotides: 15. In DNA form, the CDR3 reads TGTGCCAGCACACGCCGGGGGGACAGGGGGATGAGGCAGCCCCAGCATTTT. It translates to CASTRRGDRGMRQPQHF.